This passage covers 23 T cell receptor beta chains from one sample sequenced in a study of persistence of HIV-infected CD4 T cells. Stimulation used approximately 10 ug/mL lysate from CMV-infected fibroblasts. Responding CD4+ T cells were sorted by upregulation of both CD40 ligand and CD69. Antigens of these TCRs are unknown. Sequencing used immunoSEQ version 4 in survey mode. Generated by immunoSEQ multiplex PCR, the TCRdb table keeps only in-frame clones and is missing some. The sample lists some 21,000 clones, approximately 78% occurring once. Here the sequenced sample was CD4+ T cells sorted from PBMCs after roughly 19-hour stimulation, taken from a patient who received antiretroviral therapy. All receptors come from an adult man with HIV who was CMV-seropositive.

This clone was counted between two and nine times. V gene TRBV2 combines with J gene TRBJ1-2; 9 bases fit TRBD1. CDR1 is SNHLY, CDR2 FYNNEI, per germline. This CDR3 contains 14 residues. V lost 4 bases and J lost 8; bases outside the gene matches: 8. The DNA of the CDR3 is TGTGCCAGCAGTGTCGGGACAGGGTCAGGCGGCTACACCTTC. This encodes CASSVGTGSGGYTF.

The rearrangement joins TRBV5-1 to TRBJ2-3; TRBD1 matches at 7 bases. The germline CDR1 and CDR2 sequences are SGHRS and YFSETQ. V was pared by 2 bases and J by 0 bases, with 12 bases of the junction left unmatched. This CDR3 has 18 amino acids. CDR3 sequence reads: CASSLLPGQTSSTDTQYF. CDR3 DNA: TGCGCCAGCAGCTTATTGCCGGGACAGACCTCTAGCACAGATACGCAGTATTTT.

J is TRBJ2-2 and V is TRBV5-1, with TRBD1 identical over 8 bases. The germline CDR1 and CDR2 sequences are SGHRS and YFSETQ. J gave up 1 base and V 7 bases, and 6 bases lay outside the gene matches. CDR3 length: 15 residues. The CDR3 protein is CASGWGQVNTGELFF. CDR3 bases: TGCGCCAGCGGGTGGGGACAGGTGAACACCGGGGAGCTGTTTTTT.

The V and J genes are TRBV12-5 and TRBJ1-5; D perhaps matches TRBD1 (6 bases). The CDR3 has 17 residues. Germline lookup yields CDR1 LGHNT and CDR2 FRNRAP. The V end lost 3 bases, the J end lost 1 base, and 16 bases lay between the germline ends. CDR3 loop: CASGFSRQAVSNQPQHF. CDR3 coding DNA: TGTGCTAGTGGTTTCTCCCGACAGGCCGTAAGCAATCAGCCCCAGCATTTT. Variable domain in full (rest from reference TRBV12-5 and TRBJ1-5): DARVTQTPRHKVTEMGQEVTMRCQPILGHNTVFWYRQTMMQGLELLAYFRNRAPLDDSGMPKDRFSAEMPDATLATLKIQPSEPRDSAVYFCASGFSRQAVSNQPQHFGDGTRLSIL.

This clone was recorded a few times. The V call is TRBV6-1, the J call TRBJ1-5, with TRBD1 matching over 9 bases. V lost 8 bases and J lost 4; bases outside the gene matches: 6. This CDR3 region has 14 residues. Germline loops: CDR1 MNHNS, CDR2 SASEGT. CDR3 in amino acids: CASDPGQGNQPQHF. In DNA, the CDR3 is TGTGCCAGCGATCCGGGACAGGGTAATCAGCCCCAGCATTTT.

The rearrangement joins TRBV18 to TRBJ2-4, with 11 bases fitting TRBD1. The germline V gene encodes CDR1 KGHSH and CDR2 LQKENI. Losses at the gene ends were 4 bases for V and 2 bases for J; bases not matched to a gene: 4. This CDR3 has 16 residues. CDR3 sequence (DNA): TGTGCCAGCTCACTTGGACAGGGGGCGTCCAAAAACATTCAGTACTTC. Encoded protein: CASSLGQGASKNIQYF.

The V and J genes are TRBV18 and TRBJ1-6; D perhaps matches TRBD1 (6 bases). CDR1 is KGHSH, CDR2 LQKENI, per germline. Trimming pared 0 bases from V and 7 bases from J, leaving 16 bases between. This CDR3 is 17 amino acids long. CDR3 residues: CASSPPTGGRRNSPLHF. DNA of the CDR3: TGTGCCAGCTCACCACCGACCGGGGGGCGGCGGAATTCACCCCTCCACTTT.

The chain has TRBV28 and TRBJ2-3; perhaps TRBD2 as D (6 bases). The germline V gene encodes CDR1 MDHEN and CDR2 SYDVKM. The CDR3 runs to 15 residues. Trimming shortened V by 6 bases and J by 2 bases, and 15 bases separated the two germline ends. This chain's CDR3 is CASRAPSANTDTQYF. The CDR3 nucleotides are TGTGCCAGCAGGGCCCCTAGCGCGAACACAGATACGCAGTATTTT.

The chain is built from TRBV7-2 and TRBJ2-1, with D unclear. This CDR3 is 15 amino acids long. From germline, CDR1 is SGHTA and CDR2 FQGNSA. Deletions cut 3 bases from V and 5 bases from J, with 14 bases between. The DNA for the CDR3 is TGTGCCAGCAGCTTGGCAGTCAGGAAGGACAATGAGCAGTTCTTC. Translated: CASSLAVRKDNEQFF.

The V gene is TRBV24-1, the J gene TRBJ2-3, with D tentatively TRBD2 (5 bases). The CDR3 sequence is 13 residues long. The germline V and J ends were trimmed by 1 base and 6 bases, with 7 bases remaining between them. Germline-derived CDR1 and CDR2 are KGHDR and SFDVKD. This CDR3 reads CATSDFTGDTQYF. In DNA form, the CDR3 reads TGTGCCACCAGTGATTTTACGGGGGATACGCAGTATTTT.

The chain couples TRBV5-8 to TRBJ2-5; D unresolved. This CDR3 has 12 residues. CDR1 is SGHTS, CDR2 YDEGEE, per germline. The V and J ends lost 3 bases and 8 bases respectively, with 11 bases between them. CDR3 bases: TGTGCCAGCAGCTCCTCATTGTTTACCCAGTACTTC. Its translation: CASSSSLFTQYF.

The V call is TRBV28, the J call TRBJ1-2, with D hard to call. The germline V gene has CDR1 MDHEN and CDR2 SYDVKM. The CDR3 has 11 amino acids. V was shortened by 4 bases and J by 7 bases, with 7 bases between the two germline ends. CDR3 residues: CASSSPIGYTF. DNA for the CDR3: TGTGCCAGCAGTTCACCTATTGGCTACACCTTC.

CDR3 nucleotides: TGTGCCAGCAGCTCCTATTTGGACAATGAGCAGTTCTTC. Its translation: CASSSYLDNEQFF. The chain carries TRBV7-2 and TRBJ2-1; D unclear. CDR1 SGHTA and CDR2 FQGNSA come from the germline V gene. Trimming stripped 4 bases from V and 5 bases from J, with 9 bases between. This CDR3 has 13 residues.

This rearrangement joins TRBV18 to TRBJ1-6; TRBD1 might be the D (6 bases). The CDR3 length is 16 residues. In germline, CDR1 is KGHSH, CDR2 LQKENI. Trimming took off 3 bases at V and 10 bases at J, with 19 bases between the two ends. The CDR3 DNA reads TGTGCCAGCTCACCGGAAATGGGGGGGCGCCGATCACCCCTCCACTTT. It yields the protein CASSPEMGGRRSPLHF.

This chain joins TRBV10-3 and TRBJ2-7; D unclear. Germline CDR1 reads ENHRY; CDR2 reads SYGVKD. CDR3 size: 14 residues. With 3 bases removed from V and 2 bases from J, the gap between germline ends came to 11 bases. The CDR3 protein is CAISDSAGTYEQYF. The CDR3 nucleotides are TGTGCCATCAGTGATTCCGCAGGCACCTACGAGCAGTACTTC.

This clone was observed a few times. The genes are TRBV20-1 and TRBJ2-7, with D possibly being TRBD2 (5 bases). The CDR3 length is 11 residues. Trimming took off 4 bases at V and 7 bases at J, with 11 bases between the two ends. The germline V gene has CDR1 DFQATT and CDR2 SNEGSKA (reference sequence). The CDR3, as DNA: TGCAGTGCTACGGGCTGGACTGAGCAGTACTTC. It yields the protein CSATGWTEQYF.

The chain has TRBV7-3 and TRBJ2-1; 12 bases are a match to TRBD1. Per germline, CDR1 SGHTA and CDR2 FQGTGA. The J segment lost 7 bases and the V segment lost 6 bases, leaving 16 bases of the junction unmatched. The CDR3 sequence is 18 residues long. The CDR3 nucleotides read TGTGCCAGCAGTCGTGGGTGGGACAGGGGGCGCTGGGTTAATGAGCAGTTCTTC. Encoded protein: CASSRGWDRGRWVNEQFF.

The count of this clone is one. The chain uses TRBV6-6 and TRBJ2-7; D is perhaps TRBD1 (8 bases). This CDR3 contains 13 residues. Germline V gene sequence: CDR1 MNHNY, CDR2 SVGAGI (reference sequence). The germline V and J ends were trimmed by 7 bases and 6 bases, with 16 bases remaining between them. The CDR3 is CASTSGTGAEQYF. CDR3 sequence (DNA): TGTGCCAGCACCAGCGGGACAGGCGCCGAGCAGTACTTC.

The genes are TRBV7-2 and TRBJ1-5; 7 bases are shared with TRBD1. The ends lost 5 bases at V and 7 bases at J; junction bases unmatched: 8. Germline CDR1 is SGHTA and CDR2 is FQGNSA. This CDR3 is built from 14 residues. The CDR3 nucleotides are TGTGCCAGCAGCCCGACAGGGACTAGCCAGCCCCAGCATTTT. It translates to CASSPTGTSQPQHF. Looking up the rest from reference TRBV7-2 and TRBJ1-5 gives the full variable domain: GAGVSQSPSNKVTEKGKDVELRCDPISGHTALYWYRQSLGQGLEFLIYFQGNSAPDKSGLPSDRFSAERTGGSVSTLTIQRTQQEDSAVYLCASSPTGTSQPQHFGDGTRLSIL.

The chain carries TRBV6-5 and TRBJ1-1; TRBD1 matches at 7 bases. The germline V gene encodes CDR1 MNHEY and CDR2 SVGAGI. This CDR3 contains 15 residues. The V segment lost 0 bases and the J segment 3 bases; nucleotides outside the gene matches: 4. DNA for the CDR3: TGTGCCAGCAGTTACTCGACAGGGACGGACACTGAAGCTTTCTTT. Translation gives CASSYSTGTDTEAFF.

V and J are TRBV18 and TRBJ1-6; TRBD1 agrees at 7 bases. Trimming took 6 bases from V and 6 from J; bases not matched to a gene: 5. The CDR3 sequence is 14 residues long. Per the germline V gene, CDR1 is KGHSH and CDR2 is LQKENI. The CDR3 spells CASSLDRVNSPLHF. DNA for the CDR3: TGTGCCAGCTCCCTCGACAGGGTTAATTCACCCCTCCACTTT.

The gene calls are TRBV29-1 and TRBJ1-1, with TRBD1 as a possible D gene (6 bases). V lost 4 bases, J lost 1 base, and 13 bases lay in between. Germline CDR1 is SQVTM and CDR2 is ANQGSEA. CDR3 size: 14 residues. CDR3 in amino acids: CSVVQGPTNTEAFF. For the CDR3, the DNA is TGCAGCGTTGTTCAGGGGCCTACGAACACTGAAGCTTTCTTT. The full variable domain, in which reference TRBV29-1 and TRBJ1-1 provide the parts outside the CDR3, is SAVISQKPSRDICQRGTSLTIQCQVDSQVTMMFWYRQQPGQSLTLIATANQGSEATYESGFVIDKFPISRPNLTFSTLTVSNMSPEDSSIYLCSVVQGPTNTEAFFGQGTRLTVV.

The CDR3 here is CASSFRLGYEQYF. The CDR3 nucleotides read TGTGCCAGCAGTTTTAGGTTGGGCTACGAGCAGTACTTC. The chain combines TRBV12-3 or TRBV12-4 with TRBJ2-7; D gene uncertain. The ends were cut back, 3 bases at V and 3 bases at J, with 9 bases in the middle. The CDR3 loop spans 13 amino acids.